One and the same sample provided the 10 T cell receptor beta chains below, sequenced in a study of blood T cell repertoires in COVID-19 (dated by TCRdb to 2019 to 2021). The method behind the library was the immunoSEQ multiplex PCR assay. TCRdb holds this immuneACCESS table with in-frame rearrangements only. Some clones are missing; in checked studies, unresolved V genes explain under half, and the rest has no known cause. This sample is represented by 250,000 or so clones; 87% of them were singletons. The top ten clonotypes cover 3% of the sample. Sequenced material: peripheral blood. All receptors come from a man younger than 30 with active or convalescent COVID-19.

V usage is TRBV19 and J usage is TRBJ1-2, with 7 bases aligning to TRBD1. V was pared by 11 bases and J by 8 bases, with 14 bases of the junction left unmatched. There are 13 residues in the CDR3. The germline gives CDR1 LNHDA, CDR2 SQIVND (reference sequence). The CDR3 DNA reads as TGTGCCGGGGCGTCGGCGACAGGGAAGGGCTACACCTTC. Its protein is CAGASATGKGYTF. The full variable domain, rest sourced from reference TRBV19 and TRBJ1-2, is DGGITQSPKYLFRKEGQNVTLSCEQNLNHDAMYWYRQDPGQGLRLIYYSQIVNDFQKGDIAEGYSVSREKKESFPLTVTSAQKNPTAFYLCAGASATGKGYTFGSGTRLTVV.

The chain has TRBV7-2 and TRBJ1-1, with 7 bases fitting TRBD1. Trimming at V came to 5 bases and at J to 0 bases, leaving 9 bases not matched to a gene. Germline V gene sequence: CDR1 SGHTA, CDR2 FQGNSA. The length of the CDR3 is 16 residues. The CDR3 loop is CASSHTKGGMNTEAFF. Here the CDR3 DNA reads TGTGCCAGCAGCCACACAAAAGGGGGCATGAACACTGAAGCTTTCTTT.

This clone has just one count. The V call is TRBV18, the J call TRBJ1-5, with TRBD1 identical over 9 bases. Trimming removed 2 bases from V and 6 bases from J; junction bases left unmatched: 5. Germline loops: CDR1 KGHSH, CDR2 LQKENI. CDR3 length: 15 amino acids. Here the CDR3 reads CASSPGTGNVQPQHF. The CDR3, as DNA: TGTGCCAGCTCACCAGGGACAGGGAACGTTCAGCCCCAGCATTTT. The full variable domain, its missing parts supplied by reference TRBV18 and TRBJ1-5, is NAGVMQNPRHLVRRRGQEARLRCSPMKGHSHVYWYRQLPEEGLKFMVYLQKENIIDESGMPKERFSAEFPKEGPSILRIQQVVRGDSAAYFCASSPGTGNVQPQHFGDGTRLSIL.

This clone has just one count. Here the CDR3 DNA reads TGTGCCAGCAGCTTAGCTACCGCGGGACGGAACACTGAAGCTTTCTTT. This codes for CASSLATAGRNTEAFF. The chain links TRBV7-2 to TRBJ1-1, with D perhaps matching TRBD1 (5 bases). With 0 bases removed from V and 1 base from J, the gap between germline ends came to 12 bases. This CDR3 region has 16 residues. The V gene's germline CDR1 is SGHTA and CDR2 FQGNSA.

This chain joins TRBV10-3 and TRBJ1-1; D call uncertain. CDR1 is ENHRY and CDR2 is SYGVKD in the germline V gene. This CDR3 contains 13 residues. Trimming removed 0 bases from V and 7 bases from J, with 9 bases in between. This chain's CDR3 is CAISESADNEAFF. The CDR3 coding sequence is TGTGCCATCAGTGAGTCGGCAGACAATGAAGCTTTCTTT.

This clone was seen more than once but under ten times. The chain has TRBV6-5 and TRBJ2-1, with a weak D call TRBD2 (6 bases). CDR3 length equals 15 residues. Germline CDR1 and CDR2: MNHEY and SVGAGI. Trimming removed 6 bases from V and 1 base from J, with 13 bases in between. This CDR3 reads CASRPKRASYNEQFF. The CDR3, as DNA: TGTGCCAGCAGACCTAAGCGGGCGTCCTACAATGAGCAGTTCTTC.

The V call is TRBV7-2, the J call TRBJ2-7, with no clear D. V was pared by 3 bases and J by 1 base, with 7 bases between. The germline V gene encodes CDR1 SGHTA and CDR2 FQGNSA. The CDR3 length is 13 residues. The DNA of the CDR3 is TGTGCCAGCAGCTTCAGGTTTTCCTACGAGCAGTACTTC. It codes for CASSFRFSYEQYF.

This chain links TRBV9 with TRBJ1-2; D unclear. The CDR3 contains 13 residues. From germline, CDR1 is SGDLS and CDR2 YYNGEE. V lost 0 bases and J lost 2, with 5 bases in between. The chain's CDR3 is CASSVELNYGYTF. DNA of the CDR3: TGTGCCAGCAGCGTAGAGCTAAACTATGGCTACACCTTC.

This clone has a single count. This CDR3 is CASSLVLPPYNEQFF. CDR3 nucleotides: TGTGCCAGCAGCTTAGTACTACCACCCTACAATGAGCAGTTCTTC. The V call is TRBV7-6, the J call TRBJ2-1; D ambiguous. Per germline, CDR1 SGHVS and CDR2 FNYEAQ. The CDR3 has 15 amino acids. V was shortened by 1 base and J by 2 bases, with 9 bases between the two germline ends.

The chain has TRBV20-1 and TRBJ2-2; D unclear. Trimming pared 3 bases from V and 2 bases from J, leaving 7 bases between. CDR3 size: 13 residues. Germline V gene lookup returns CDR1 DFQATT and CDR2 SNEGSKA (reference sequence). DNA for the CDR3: TGCAGTGCTAGTGATAGAAACACCGGGGAGCTGTTTTTT. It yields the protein CSASDRNTGELFF.